This T cell receptor (beta chain) was sequenced for a study of cytomegalovirus exposure and HLA in healthy donors. Across the study: Most genotyped donors, approximately 81% of fewer than 400, had Caucasian-associated genetic ancestry.

Remarks on this clone: Its antigen is not known.

The CDR3 is 15 residues long. CDR1 is SGHAT, CDR2 FQNNGV, per germline. Losses at the gene ends were 5 bases for V and 5 bases for J; bases not matched to a gene: 8. Overall study results and limits: Reports indicated that the classifier achieved high specificity and sensitivity in diagnosing cytomegalovirus status. Most of the TCR beta V segments (in an earlier analysis) were productive either about 90% or about 30% of the time.

The primer mix had 60 Vbeta and 13 Jbeta primers. This table comes from immunoSEQ multiplex PCR, and its TCRdb copy is limited to in-frame clones, with some not included. The table records around 120,000 clones, 8% to 10% of them present only once. The TCR sequence derives from a man aged 30 to 45 in good health and CMV-seronegative. The specimen sequenced was PBMCs. V and J are TRBV11-2 and TRBJ2-2; 7 bases fit TRBD1. The CDR3: CASSRGGRETGELFF. CDR3 DNA sequence: TGTGCCAGCAGCCGAGGGGGCCGAGAGACCGGGGAGCTGTTTTTT.